The present T cell receptor (beta chain) was sequenced within a study of shared clonotypes between healthy human individuals. The V segment lost 4 bases and the J segment 6 bases; nucleotides outside the gene matches: 6. Germline CDR1 and CDR2: SGHDT and YYEEEE. The CDR3 runs 13 residues. Several immunoSEQ plates held equal portions of the genomic DNA taken from each subset. Assay used: immunoSEQ multiplex PCR; TCRdb lists only in-frame clones, some missing. The sample lists roughly 640,000 clones, around 97% seen once, with about 0.057% in the top ten. The clonotype originates from a woman in her 30s in good health. The specimen sequenced was naive CD4+ T cells sorted from blood. Subset here: CD45RA+ positively selected. The rearrangement links TRBV5-6 to TRBJ1-1; TRBD1 aligns across 7 bases. In nucleotides, the CDR3 is TGTGCCAGCAGCCTACCGGGACAGCCTGAAGCTTTCTTT. Its protein product is CASSLPGQPEAFF.